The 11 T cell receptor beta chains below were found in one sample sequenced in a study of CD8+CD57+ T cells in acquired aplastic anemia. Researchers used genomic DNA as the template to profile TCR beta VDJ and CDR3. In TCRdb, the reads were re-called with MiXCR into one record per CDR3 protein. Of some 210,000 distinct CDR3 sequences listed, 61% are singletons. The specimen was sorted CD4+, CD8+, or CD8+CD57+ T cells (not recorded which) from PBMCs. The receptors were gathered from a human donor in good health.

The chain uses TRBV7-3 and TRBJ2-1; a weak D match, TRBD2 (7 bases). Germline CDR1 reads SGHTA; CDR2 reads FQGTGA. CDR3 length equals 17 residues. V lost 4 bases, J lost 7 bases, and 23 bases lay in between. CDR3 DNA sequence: TGTGCCAGCAGCTCACTTGGGGGGGGCCGGTCGGTTAATGAGCAGTTCTTC. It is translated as CASSSLGGGRSVNEQFF.

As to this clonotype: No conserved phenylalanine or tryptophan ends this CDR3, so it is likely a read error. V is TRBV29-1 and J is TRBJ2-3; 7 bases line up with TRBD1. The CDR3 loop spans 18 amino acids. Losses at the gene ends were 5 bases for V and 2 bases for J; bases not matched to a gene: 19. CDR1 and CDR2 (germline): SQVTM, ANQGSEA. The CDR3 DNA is TGCAGCGTTTACGCGACAGCTGAGGACAGGAAGAACACAGATACGCAGTATGTT. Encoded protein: CSVYATAEDRKNTDTQYV.

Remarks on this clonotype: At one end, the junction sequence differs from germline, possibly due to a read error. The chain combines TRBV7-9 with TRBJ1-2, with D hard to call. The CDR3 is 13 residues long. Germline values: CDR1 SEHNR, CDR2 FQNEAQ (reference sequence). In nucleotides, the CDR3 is TGTACCAGCAGCTTCCCAGGAGGGAATGGCTACACCTTC. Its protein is CTSSFPGGNGYTF.

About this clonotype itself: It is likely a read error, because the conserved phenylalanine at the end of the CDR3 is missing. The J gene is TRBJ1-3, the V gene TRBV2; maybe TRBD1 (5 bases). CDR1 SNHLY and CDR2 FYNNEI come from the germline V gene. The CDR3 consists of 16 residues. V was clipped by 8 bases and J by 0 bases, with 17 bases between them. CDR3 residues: CASGEPTVYSGNTIYL. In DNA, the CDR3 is TGTGCCAGCGGAGAGCCGACAGTATACTCTGGAAACACCATATATCTT.

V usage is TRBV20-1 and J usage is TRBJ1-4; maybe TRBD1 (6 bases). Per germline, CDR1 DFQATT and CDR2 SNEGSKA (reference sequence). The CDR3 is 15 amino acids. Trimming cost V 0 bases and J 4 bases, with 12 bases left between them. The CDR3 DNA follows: TGCAGTGCTAGAGATTGGGGGCGGCTTAATGAAAAACTGTTTTTT. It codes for CSARDWGRLNEKLFF.

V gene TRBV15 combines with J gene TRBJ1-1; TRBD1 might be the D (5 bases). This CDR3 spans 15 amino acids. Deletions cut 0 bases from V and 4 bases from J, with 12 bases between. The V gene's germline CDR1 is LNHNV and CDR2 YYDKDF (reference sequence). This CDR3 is CATSREAGWGTEAFF. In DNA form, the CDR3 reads TGTGCCACCAGCAGAGAGGCAGGGTGGGGCACTGAAGCTTTCTTT.

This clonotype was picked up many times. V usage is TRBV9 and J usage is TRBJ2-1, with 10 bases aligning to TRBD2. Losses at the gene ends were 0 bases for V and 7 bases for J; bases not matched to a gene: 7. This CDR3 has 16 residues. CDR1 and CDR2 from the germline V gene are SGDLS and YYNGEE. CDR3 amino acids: CASSVGAGGLRNEQFF. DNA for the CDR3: TGTGCCAGCAGCGTAGGAGCGGGGGGGCTACGAAATGAGCAGTTCTTC.

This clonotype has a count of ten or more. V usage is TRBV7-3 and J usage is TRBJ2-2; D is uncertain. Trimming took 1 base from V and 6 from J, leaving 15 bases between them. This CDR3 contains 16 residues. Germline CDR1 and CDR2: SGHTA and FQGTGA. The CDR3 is CASSLSGSSFAGELFF. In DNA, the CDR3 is TGTGCCAGCAGCTTAAGTGGCAGCTCTTTCGCCGGGGAGCTGTTTTTT.

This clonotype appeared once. CDR3 region: CASSVRGRGYTEAFF. CDR3 nucleotide sequence: TGTGCCAGCAGCGTTAGGGGGAGGGGCTACACTGAAGCTTTCTTT. This chain joins TRBV5-4 and TRBJ1-1; the D gene is possibly TRBD1 (6 bases). Germline values: CDR1 SGHNT, CDR2 YYREEE (reference sequence). This CDR3 is 15 amino acids long. The ends were cut back, 4 bases at V and 3 bases at J, with 16 bases in the middle.

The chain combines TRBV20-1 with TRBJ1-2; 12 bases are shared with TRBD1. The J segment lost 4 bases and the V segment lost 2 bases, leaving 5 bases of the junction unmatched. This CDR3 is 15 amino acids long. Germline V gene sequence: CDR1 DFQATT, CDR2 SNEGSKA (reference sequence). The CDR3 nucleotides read TGCAGTGCTAGACCAGGGACAGGGGGCCCCTATGGCTACACCTTC. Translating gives CSARPGTGGPYGYTF.

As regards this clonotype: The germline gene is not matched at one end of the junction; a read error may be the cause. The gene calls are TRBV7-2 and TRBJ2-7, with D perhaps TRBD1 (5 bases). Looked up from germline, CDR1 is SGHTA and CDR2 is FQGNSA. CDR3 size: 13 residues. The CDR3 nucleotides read TGTGCCAGCAGCTTAGAAACAGGCTACGTGCAGTACTTC. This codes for CASSLETGYVQYF.